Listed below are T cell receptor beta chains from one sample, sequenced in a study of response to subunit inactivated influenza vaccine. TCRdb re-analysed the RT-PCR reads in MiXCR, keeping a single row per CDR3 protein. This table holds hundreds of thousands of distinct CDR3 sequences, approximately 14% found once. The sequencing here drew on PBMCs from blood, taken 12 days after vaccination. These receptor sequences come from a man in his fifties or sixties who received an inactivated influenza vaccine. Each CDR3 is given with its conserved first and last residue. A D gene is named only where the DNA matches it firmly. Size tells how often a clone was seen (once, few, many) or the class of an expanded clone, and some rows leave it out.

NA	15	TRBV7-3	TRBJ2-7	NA	CASSFLERGSYEQYF	TGTGCCAGCAGCTTCCTCGAACGGGGTAGCTACGAGCAGTACTTC
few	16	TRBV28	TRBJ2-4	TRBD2	CATRTSGGALGNIQYF	TGTGCCACCCGGACTAGCGGGGGGGCATTGGGAAACATTCAGTACTTC
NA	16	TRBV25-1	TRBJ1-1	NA	CASSESTNRMNTEAFF	TGTGCCAGCAGTGAATCAACAAACAGGATGAACACTGAAGCTTTCTTT
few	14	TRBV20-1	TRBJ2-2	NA	CSARDQAHTGELFF	TGCAGTGCTAGAGATCAAGCCCACACCGGGGAGCTGTTTTTT
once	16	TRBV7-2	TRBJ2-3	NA	CASSSSRQQAGAAQYF	TGTGCCAGCAGCTCATCGAGACAACAGGCGGGTGCGGCGCAGTATTTT
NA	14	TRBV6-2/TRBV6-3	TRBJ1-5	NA	CASSPGISNQPQHF	TGTGCCAGCAGCCCCGGCATTAGCAATCAGCCCCAGCATTTT
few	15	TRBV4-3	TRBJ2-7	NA	CASSQGWGTGYEQYF	TGCGCCAGCAGCCAAGGTTGGGGGACGGGGTACGAGCAGTACTTC
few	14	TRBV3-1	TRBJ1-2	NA	CASSHRTMDYGYTF	TGTGCCAGCAGCCACCGGACGATGGACTATGGCTACACCTTC
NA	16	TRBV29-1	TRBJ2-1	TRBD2	CSVKGASGRAVYEQFF	TGCAGCGTGAAGGGGGCTAGCGGGAGGGCCGTCTATGAGCAGTTCTTC
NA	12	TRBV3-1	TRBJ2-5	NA	CASSQEGRFQYF	TGTGCCAGCAGCCAAGAAGGCCGTTTCCAGTACTTC
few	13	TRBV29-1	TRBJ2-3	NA	CSGDPGATDTQYF	TGCAGCGGCGACCCCGGGGCGACAGATACGCAGTATTTT
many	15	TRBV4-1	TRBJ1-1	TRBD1	CASSQTGSGNTEAFF	TGCGCCAGCAGCCAGACAGGGTCGGGGAACACTGAAGCTTTCTTT
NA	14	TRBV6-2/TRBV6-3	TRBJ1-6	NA	CASSYGPGGSPLHF	TGTGCCAGCAGTTACGGACCTGGGGGTTCACCCCTCCACTTT
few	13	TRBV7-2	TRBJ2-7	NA	CASSLNRALEQYF	TGTGCCAGCAGTCTTAACAGGGCTCTCGAGCAGTACTTC
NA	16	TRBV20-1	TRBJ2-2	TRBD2	CSARDRTSGGAGELFF	TGCAGTGCTAGAGATCGGACTAGCGGGGGGGCCGGGGAGCTGTTTTTT
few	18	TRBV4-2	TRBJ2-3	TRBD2	CASSQDMYLGLGADTQYF	TGTGCCAGCAGCCAAGATATGTATCTGGGACTAGGGGCAGATACGCAGTATTTT
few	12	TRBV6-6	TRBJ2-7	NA	CASSPIWYEQYF	TGTGCCAGCAGCCCCATCTGGTACGAGCAGTACTTC
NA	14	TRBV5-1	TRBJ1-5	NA	CASSFQGDGQPQHF	TGCGCCAGCAGCTTCCAGGGCGACGGGCAGCCCCAGCATTTT
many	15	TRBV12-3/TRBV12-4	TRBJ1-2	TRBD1	CASSLQQGASYGYTF	TGTGCCAGCAGTTTACAACAGGGGGCGTCCTATGGCTACACCTTC
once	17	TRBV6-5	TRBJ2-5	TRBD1	CASSYSGRTGRQETQYF	TGTGCCAGCAGTTACTCGGGCCGGACAGGGAGGCAAGAGACCCAGTACTTC
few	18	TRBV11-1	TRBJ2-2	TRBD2	CASSLVVGLAGPTGELFF	TGTGCCAGCAGCTTAGTCGTCGGACTAGCGGGACCTACCGGGGAGCTGTTTTTT
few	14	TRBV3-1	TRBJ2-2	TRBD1	CASRPTGFAGELFF	TGTGCCAGCAGACCGACAGGGTTTGCCGGGGAGCTGTTTTTT
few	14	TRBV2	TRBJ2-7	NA	CASSEVGQAGEQYF	TGTGCCAGCAGTGAAGTCGGCCAGGCAGGCGAGCAGTACTTC
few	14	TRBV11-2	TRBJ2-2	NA	CASSQAPNTGELFF	TGTGCCAGCAGCCAGGCCCCGAACACCGGGGAGCTGTTTTTT
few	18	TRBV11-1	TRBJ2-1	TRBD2	CASSSPGLTSGREDEQFF	TGTGCCAGCAGCTCGCCCGGCCTAACTAGCGGGAGGGAGGATGAGCAGTTCTTC
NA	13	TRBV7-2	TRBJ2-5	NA	CASSLRPRETQYF	TGTGCCAGCAGCTTAAGGCCGAGGGAGACCCAGTACTTC
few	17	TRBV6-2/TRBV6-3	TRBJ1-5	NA	CASSHGGQGAFNQPQHF	TGTGCCAGCAGCCACGGGGGTCAGGGCGCTTTCAATCAGCCCCAGCATTTT
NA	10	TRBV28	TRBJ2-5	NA	CASPRETQYF	TGTGCCAGCCCCCGAGAGACCCAGTACTTC